What follows are 6 T cell receptor beta chains derived from one specimen sequenced in a study of blood T cell repertoires in COVID-19. The data were produced by immunoSEQ multiplex PCR, yet TCRdb's version contains in-frame clones alone and is incomplete. The sample holds approximately 400,000 clones, roughly 86% seen once. The sample comprised PBMCs or T cells enriched from blood (not recorded which). These receptors all stem from a man younger than 40 who had recovered from COVID-19.

This chain links TRBV2 with TRBJ1-1; 7 nucleotides line up with TRBD1. With 4 bases clipped from V and 0 bases from J, the junction kept 5 bases outside the gene matches. CDR1 and CDR2 from the germline V gene are SNHLY and FYNNEI. The CDR3 has 15 amino acids. CDR3 sequence reads: CASSVLGQLNTEAFF. In DNA, the CDR3 is TGTGCCAGCAGTGTCCTGGGACAGTTGAACACTGAAGCTTTCTTT.

The gene calls are TRBV4-1 and TRBJ1-4; D perhaps matches TRBD1 (6 bases). Germline V gene data show CDR1 as MGHRA and CDR2 as YSYEKL. V was shortened by 3 bases and J by 0 bases, with 20 bases between the two germline ends. CDR3 length: 19 residues. CDR3 in amino acids: CASSHERGGRAPTNEKLFF. In DNA, the CDR3 is TGCGCCAGCAGCCATGAGCGCGGGGGGCGAGCACCAACTAATGAAAAACTGTTTTTT.

J is TRBJ1-1 and V is TRBV5-1; D unresolved. From germline, CDR1 is SGHRS and CDR2 YFSETQ. Between the trimmed V and J ends, which lost 0 bases and 0 bases, there was a span of 6 bases. The CDR3 is made up of 14 amino acids. CDR3 sequence reads: CASSLGEMNTEAFF. CDR3 DNA: TGCGCCAGCAGCTTGGGGGAGATGAACACTGAAGCTTTCTTT.

The J gene is TRBJ1-3, the V gene TRBV18; tentative D call: TRBD1 (6 bases). Germline values: CDR1 KGHSH, CDR2 LQKENI. The CDR3 is 17 amino acids. The V end lost 3 bases, the J end lost 0 bases, and 15 bases lay between the germline ends. The CDR3 nucleotides are TGTGCCAGCTCACCGATAACAGGGAGGGTCTCTGGAAACACCATATATTTT. Protein sequence: CASSPITGRVSGNTIYF.

This chain joins TRBV2 and TRBJ1-2, with 10 bases aligning to TRBD1. The CDR3 contains 12 residues. Germline V gene data show CDR1 as SNHLY and CDR2 as FYNNEI. V dropped 6 bases and J dropped 8; count of bases not matched to a gene: 3. CDR3 in DNA: TGTGCCAGCAGGCGGACAGGGGGAGGCTACACCTTC. Amino acid sequence: CASRRTGGGYTF.

The chain joins TRBV6-5 to TRBJ1-1; D unclear. This CDR3 has 13 residues. V shed 6 bases and J shed 1 base, with 9 bases lying between them. Germline CDR1 is MNHEY and CDR2 is SVGAGI. CDR3 amino acids: CASSRRGNTEAFF. CDR3 nucleotide sequence: TGTGCCAGCAGCCGACGGGGGAACACTGAAGCTTTCTTT.